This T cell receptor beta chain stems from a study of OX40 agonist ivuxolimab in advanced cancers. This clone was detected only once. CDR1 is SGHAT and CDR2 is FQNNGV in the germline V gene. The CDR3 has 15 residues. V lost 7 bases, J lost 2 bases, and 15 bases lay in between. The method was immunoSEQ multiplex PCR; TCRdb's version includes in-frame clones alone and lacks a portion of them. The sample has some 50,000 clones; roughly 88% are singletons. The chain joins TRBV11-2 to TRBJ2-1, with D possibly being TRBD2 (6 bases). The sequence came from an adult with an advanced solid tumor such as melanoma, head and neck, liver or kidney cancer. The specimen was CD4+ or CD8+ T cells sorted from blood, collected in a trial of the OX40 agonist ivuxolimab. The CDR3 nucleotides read TGTGCCAGCACAGGCACACTAGCCGCCTACAATGAGCAGTTCTTC. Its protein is CASTGTLAAYNEQFF.